The entry below describes one T cell receptor beta chain. Its antigen is unidentified. Gene names denote mouse genes. The CDR3 end lies 4 residues beyond the end of the read and is filled in from the germline J gene. Other DNA sequences in this sample translate to the same CDR3. V was clipped by 1 base and J by 4 bases; unmatched bases: 2. Germline V gene lookup returns CDR1 NSQYPW and CDR2 LRSPGD (reference sequence). The CDR3 spans 15 residues. This sample was included in a study of CD8+ T cells in alopecia areata. Study summary: Recipient mice, roughly 7-11-week-old female C3H/HeJ animals, received skin from 6-12-month-old C3H/HeJ graft donors with spontaneous alopecia. General study results and limits: Scalp samples also yield sequences from resident alphabeta T cells of normal skin. Clonality was higher in lesional than normal scalp, especially in alopecia totalis/universalis.

After isolation, RNA underwent reverse transcription to generate cDNA as the sequencing template. Measured with immunoSEQ multiplex PCR; TCRdb has only the in-frame clones, and not every one. The sample shows around 290,000 clones, none of them appearing just once. The pooled cutaneous lymph node cells were sorted using several markers (CD4, CD8alpha, NKG2D, NKG2ACE and others). The sequence was obtained from a C3H/HeJ mouse with alopecia areata. As its MHC haplotype, the strain has H2-k. The V gene is TRBV1, the J gene TRBJ2-1; 9 nucleotides align to TRBD2. The sequenced sample consisted of CD4+ T cells sorted from a lymph node. CDR3 loop: CTCSAGWGGYAEQFF. CDR3 DNA (partial): TGCACCTGCAGTGCAGGCTGGGGGGGTTATGCT.